This TCR beta chain came from a study of shared clonotypes between healthy human individuals. Study results and limitations: An expected dependence of interdonor clonotype sharing on sequencing depth was noted.

It was at deep level that the assay was run. Original processing methods: Filtering differed for immunoSEQ, which gave only junction sequences without quality scores. Sequencing used immunoSEQ multiplex PCR; TCRdb keeps in-frame clones, though not all of them. V, J and clone size were drawn from that table, and D and trimming were deduced from the DNA. Of about 520,000 clones listed, over 70% are singletons. CDR3 length: 13 amino acids. In germline, CDR1 is MDHEN, CDR2 SYDVKM. On this clone itself: Its target is not known. The junction departs from the called germline gene at one end, perhaps through a read error.

The chain employs TRBV28 and TRBJ2-5; the D gene is possibly TRBD2 (5 bases). Specimen: PBMCs. This clonotype originated in a woman between 35 and 50 years old in good health. Some clones in this sample may be carry-over from other donors' samples. The CDR3 spells CASTMGAQGTQYF. In DNA, the CDR3 is TGTGCCAGCACCATGGGAGCCCAAGGGACCCAGTACTTC.